In this sample, the clone carrying this T cell receptor beta chain turned up a few times. The authors' processing: Amplifying reference gene primers gave estimates of nucleated cell counts. This table comes from immunoSEQ multiplex PCR, and its TCRdb copy is limited to in-frame clones, with some not included. V, J and clone size derive from that table, while D and trimming were established from the DNA sequence. This sample has about 170,000 clones; roughly 84% occur once, and the top ten carry under 13%. This sample was taken from a study of blood T cell repertoires in COVID-19. Overall study: Sites in the United States, Italy and Spain provided acute and convalescent COVID-19 samples. PBMCs, B-cell-depleted T cells, or T cells provided the cDNA or gDNA that made up the material.

From germline, CDR1 is SGHRS and CDR2 YFSETQ. This CDR3 is 14 amino acids long. V shed 7 bases and J 4 bases; nucleotides not matched to a gene: 3. V usage is TRBV5-1 and J usage is TRBJ2-1; 12 nucleotides match TRBD2. The sequence was obtained from a man in his 70s with active or convalescent COVID-19. The specimen was peripheral blood. CDR3 nucleotides: TGCGCCAGCTATCTAGCGGGGGGGTACAATGAGCAGTTCTTC. Its protein product is CASYLAGGYNEQFF.